The 17 T cell receptor beta chains presented below share a single source sample, sequenced in a study of cytomegalovirus exposure and HLA in healthy donors. The PCR employed 60 Vbeta primers together with 13 Jbeta primers. Produced via immunoSEQ multiplex PCR; TCRdb's table is partial and in-frame only. Of some 200,000 clones in the sample, approximately 79% are singletons; the top ten hold more than 1.5%. Sequenced sample: PBMCs. The receptors shown here come from a man younger than 35 in good health and CMV-seronegative.

This clone has just one count. V is TRBV5-6 and J is TRBJ2-4, with 10 bases lining up with TRBD1. V lost 4 bases to trimming and J lost 4 bases; unmatched junction nucleotides: 5. Germline V gene data show CDR1 as SGHDT and CDR2 as YYEEEE. The CDR3 is made up of 15 amino acids. The chain's CDR3 is CASSAGTGAKNIQYF. DNA of the CDR3: TGTGCCAGCAGCGCCGGGACAGGGGCGAAAAACATTCAGTACTTC.

The chain joins TRBV2 to TRBJ1-1; 7 bases align to TRBD1. The germline V gene encodes CDR1 SNHLY and CDR2 FYNNEI. CDR3 length equals 13 residues. Trimming removed 10 bases from V and 2 bases from J; junction bases left unmatched: 7. For the CDR3, the DNA is TGTGCCACCCAGGGACAGACCAACACTGAAGCTTTCTTT. Amino acids: CATQGQTNTEAFF.

This sequence joins TRBV30 and TRBJ1-2, with 7 bases lining up with TRBD1. The CDR3 runs 12 residues. The germline V gene encodes CDR1 GTSNPN and CDR2 SVGIG (reference sequence). Trimming at V came to 5 bases and at J to 2 bases, leaving 2 bases not matched to a gene. The CDR3 bases are TGTGCCTGGGGGACAGACAACTATGGCTACACCTTC. The encoded protein is CAWGTDNYGYTF.

For this clone: Other DNA sequences of this sample code for an identical CDR3. CDR3 loop: CASSIGSQETQYF. The CDR3 region has the DNA TGTGCCAGTAGTATTGGTAGCCAAGAGACCCAGTACTTC. The V and J genes are TRBV19 and TRBJ2-5; D not certain. The germline V gene encodes CDR1 LNHDA and CDR2 SQIVND (reference sequence). The CDR3 is 13 residues long. Trimming pared 3 bases from V and 1 base from J, leaving 6 bases between.

The chain joins TRBV7-2 to TRBJ2-1, with 15 bases lining up with TRBD2. Germline V gene lookup returns CDR1 SGHTA and CDR2 FQGNSA. Trimming took 3 bases from V and 5 from J; bases not matched to a gene: 2. The CDR3 covers 16 residues. As DNA, the CDR3 is TGTGCCAGCAGCTTGAGGACTAGCGGGGGGGACAATGAGCAGTTCTTC. Translated: CASSLRTSGGDNEQFF.

This clone came up once. This sequence joins TRBV28 and TRBJ1-4; the match to TRBD1 covers 9 bases. Germline V gene lookup returns CDR1 MDHEN and CDR2 SYDVKM. Losses at the gene ends were 5 bases for V and 7 bases for J; bases not matched to a gene: 11. The CDR3 has 16 residues. CDR3 in amino acids: CASSTPGQGSVEKLFF. As DNA, the CDR3 is TGTGCCAGCAGTACACCCGGACAGGGGAGTGTTGAAAAACTGTTTTTT.

This sequence joins TRBV6-4 and TRBJ2-3; 9 positions agree with TRBD1. Germline trimming cut 8 bases from V and 2 bases from J; bases unmatched to any gene: 5. CDR3 length equals 14 residues. Germline V CDR1 and CDR2: MRHNA, SNTAGT. CDR3 sequence: CASSRTGATDTQYF. CDR3 in DNA: TGTGCCAGCTCCCGGACAGGGGCCACAGATACGCAGTATTTT.

The chain couples TRBV6-6 to TRBJ1-3; D gene unclear. The CDR3 contains 15 residues. V was cut by 2 bases and J by 7 bases, with 15 bases left in between. Germline V gene sequence: CDR1 MNHNY, CDR2 SVGAGI (reference sequence). CDR3: CASSYDGNDGNTIYF. The CDR3, as DNA: TGTGCCAGCAGTTACGACGGAAATGACGGGAACACCATATATTTT.

This rearrangement joins TRBV5-1 to TRBJ2-7, with 11 bases identical to TRBD1. Trimming at V came to 3 bases and at J to 0 bases, leaving 17 bases not matched to a gene. The CDR3 runs 20 residues. The germline V gene encodes CDR1 SGHRS and CDR2 YFSETQ. The CDR3 spells CASSSDPGQGVSGSSYEQYF. DNA of the CDR3: TGCGCCAGCAGCTCGGACCCGGGACAGGGGGTAAGCGGGAGCTCCTACGAGCAGTACTTC.

This sequence joins TRBV19 and TRBJ1-6, with D tentatively TRBD1 (5 bases). Germline CDR1 LNHDA, CDR2 SQIVND (reference sequence). With 4 bases removed from V and 11 bases from J, the gap between germline ends came to 9 bases. CDR3 length: 12 residues. CDR3 coding DNA: TGTGCCAGTAGTAGTACAGGCGCACCCCTCCACTTT. Its protein product is CASSSTGAPLHF. The complete variable domain, with remaining parts taken from reference TRBV19 and TRBJ1-6, reads DGGITQSPKYLFRKEGQNVTLSCEQNLNHDAMYWYRQDPGQGLRLIYYSQIVNDFQKGDIAEGYSVSREKKESFPLTVTSAQKNPTAFYLCASSSTGAPLHFGNGTRLTVT.

The chain has TRBV9 and TRBJ2-3; D perhaps matches TRBD1 (6 bases). CDR1 and CDR2 from the germline V gene are SGDLS and YYNGEE. The CDR3 is made up of 15 amino acids. The ends were cut back, 4 bases at V and 0 bases at J, with 12 bases in the middle. The CDR3 nucleotides read TGTGCCAGCAGCCCAGGGGTCGGAAGCACAGATACGCAGTATTTT. Protein: CASSPGVGSTDTQYF. Full variable domain (missing parts from reference TRBV9 and TRBJ2-3): DSGVTQTPKHLITATGQRVTLRCSPRSGDLSVYWYQQSLDQGLQFLIQYYNGEERAKGNILERFSAQQFPDLHSELNLSSLELGDSALYFCASSPGVGSTDTQYFGPGTRLTVL.

This chain uses TRBV19 with TRBJ2-1, with D possibly TRBD1 on 6 matching bases. Germline V lookup: CDR1 LNHDA, CDR2 SQIVND (reference sequence). Trimming took 1 base from V and 5 from J, leaving 9 bases between them. The CDR3 extends over 14 amino acids. CDR3 in amino acids: CASSIAGVDNEQFF. The CDR3 bases are TGTGCCAGTAGTATAGCAGGGGTGGACAATGAGCAGTTCTTC.

The chain joins TRBV11-3 to TRBJ1-1; tentatively, D is TRBD1 (6 bases). Germline loops: CDR1 SGHNT, CDR2 YENEEA. The CDR3 has 12 residues. The V and J ends lost 4 bases and 4 bases respectively, with 7 bases between them. This CDR3 reads CASSSRGTEAFF. For the CDR3, the DNA is TGTGCCAGCAGCTCCAGGGGCACTGAAGCTTTCTTT.

This chain connects TRBV30 to TRBJ1-5; TRBD1 matches 7 bases. The V gene's germline CDR1 is GTSNPN and CDR2 SVGIG (reference sequence). Trimming at V came to 7 bases and at J to 2 bases, leaving 5 bases not matched to a gene. The length of the CDR3 is 13 residues. The CDR3: CAYDREGNQPQHF. The CDR3 nucleotides read TGTGCCTATGACAGGGAAGGCAATCAGCCCCAGCATTTT.

The chain has TRBV27 and TRBJ2-7; 8 bases agree with TRBD1. The ends lost 5 bases at V and 4 bases at J; junction bases unmatched: 13. CDR1 and CDR2 (germline): MNHEY, SMNVEV (reference sequence). The CDR3 loop spans 16 amino acids. The CDR3 loop is CASSAGVGQGLYEQYF. Here the CDR3 DNA reads TGTGCCAGCAGTGCCGGCGTCGGACAGGGACTTTACGAGCAGTACTTC.

This chain links TRBV7-2 with TRBJ2-2; 8 bases map to TRBD2. Germline-derived CDR1 and CDR2 are SGHTA and FQGNSA. V lost 3 bases to trimming and J lost 0 bases; unmatched junction nucleotides: 3. This CDR3 spans 16 amino acids. CDR3 sequence reads: CASSFGGRSNTGELFF. The CDR3 nucleotides read TGTGCCAGCAGCTTTGGCGGGAGGTCGAACACCGGGGAGCTGTTTTTT.

The chain uses TRBV7-9 and TRBJ2-1, with 9 bases matching TRBD2. CDR3 length: 16 amino acids. CDR1 and CDR2 (germline): SEHNR, FQNEAQ (reference sequence). V lost 5 bases, J lost 0 bases, and 5 bases stayed unmatched. The CDR3: CASSPLRGGSYNEQFF. CDR3 bases: TGTGCCAGCAGCCCCTTGCGGGGGGGCTCCTACAATGAGCAGTTCTTC.